A selection of T cell receptor beta chains follows, all from one sample in a study of blood T cell repertoires in COVID-19. Method: immunoSEQ multiplex PCR; TCRdb's copy keeps in-frame clones and lacks some. The table has just over 150,000 clones, 80% seen once. The sequenced material came from peripheral blood. All receptors come from a man aged 60-69 years with acute or convalescent COVID-19. Both conserved end residues are part of each CDR3. A D gene is named only where the DNA matches it firmly. Clone sizes are given selectively: once, few, many, or a class where the clone is expanded.

d_call clone_size j_call v_call cdr3_nt cdr3_aa
. few TRBJ2-1 TRBV3-1/TRBV3-2 TGTGCCAGCAGCTCCGGGACACGTCACAATGAGCAGTTCTTC CASSSGTRHNEQFF
TRBD1 . TRBJ1-5 TRBV6-5 TGTGCCAGCAAAAAGGACAGGGCCTACAATCAGCCCCAGCATTTT CASKKDRAYNQPQHF
. once TRBJ1-3 TRBV5-4 TGTGCCAGCAGCTATAAAGGAGTTTTCTCTGGAAACACCATATATTTT CASSYKGVFSGNTIYF
TRBD1 . TRBJ1-5 TRBV29-1 TGCAGCTCCTCAGGGGGAGAAGGTCAGCCCCAGCATTTT CSSSGGEGQPQHF
TRBD1 . TRBJ2-7 TRBV7-9 TGTGCCAGCAGCTTATATGGGACAGACGAGCAGTACTTC CASSLYGTDEQYF
. . TRBJ2-6 TRBV5-1 TGCGCCAGCAGCTTGGTCACAGGGACCTTCTCTGGGGCCAACGTCCTGACTTTC CASSLVTGTFSGANVLTF
. few TRBJ2-7 TRBV29-1 TGCAGCGGGCGGGGGCTGGGGAACGAGCAGTACTTC CSGRGLGNEQYF
TRBD2 once TRBJ2-7 TRBV11-1 TGTGCCAGCAGCCCCCGGGAGGGAGGTAACGAGCAGTACTTC CASSPREGGNEQYF
TRBD2 . TRBJ2-5 TRBV6-2/TRBV6-3 TGTGCCAGCAGTTACTCGAGGACTAGCGGGCGAGACCAAGAGACCCAGTACTTC CASSYSRTSGRDQETQYF
TRBD1 . TRBJ2-5 TRBV19 TGTGCCAGTAGGGACAGGGGGCGAGAGACCCAGTACTTC CASRDRGRETQYF
. . TRBJ2-5 TRBV6-2/TRBV6-3 TGTGCCAGCAGTTCCGGACTGCTCCAAGAGACCCAGTACTTC CASSSGLLQETQYF
. . TRBJ1-2 TRBV28 TGTGCCAGCAGTTTGTTAGGGGACTATGGCTACACCTTC CASSLLGDYGYTF
. few TRBJ2-1 TRBV4-3 TGCGCCAGCAGCCAAAACCGGCTAGCATTAAATGAGCAGTTCTTC CASSQNRLALNEQFF
. . TRBJ2-7 TRBV21-1 TGTGCCAGCAGCAATCCGACAGGCCGAAACGAGCAGTACTTC CASSNPTGRNEQYF
TRBD2 . TRBJ2-3 TRBV18 TGTGCCAGCTCAAAGGGACTAGCGGGAACAACCCCAGATACGCAGTATTTT CASSKGLAGTTPDTQYF
. once TRBJ1-1 TRBV2 TGTGCCAGCAGCCGGACGGGAAGGAACACTGAAGCTTTCTTT CASSRTGRNTEAFF
. once TRBJ2-7 TRBV9 TGTGCCAGCAGCGTAGGTACCAGGGCAGGAGTTGGCTCCTACGAGCAGTACTTC CASSVGTRAGVGSYEQYF
. . TRBJ2-5 TRBV9 TGTGCCAGCAGCGTTTCACCTGGGGGGTCTGAGACCCAGTACTTC CASSVSPGGSETQYF
. . TRBJ2-3 TRBV9 TGTGCCAGCAGCGTAGGGATAGCGCCCGGCACAGATACGCAGTATTTT CASSVGIAPGTDTQYF
TRBD2 . TRBJ2-5 TRBV18 TGTGCCAGCTCACCACGTCCCGGGGTAGCGGGGATCCAGTACTTC CASSPRPGVAGIQYF
TRBD1 . TRBJ2-7 TRBV5-4 TGTGCCAGCAGCCTCCCAGGACAGGGGACATCCGAGCAGTACTTC CASSLPGQGTSEQYF
TRBD2 . TRBJ2-1 TRBV4-3 TGCGCCAGCAGCCAAGGTGGTCTAGCGGGGGGTACCGATGAGCAGTTCTTC CASSQGGLAGGTDEQFF
. . TRBJ1-1 TRBV5-6 TGTGCCAGCAGCCCTCGCGGGAGGGGGAACACTGAAGCTTTCTTT CASSPRGRGNTEAFF
. . TRBJ1-6 TRBV4-2 TGTGCCAGCAGCCAAGCCTGGATCTCGACAGGCCCTAGCTCCTATAATTCACCCCTCCACTTT CASSQAWISTGPSSYNSPLHF
. once TRBJ1-6 TRBV10-3 TGTGCCATCAGTGAGTCGGCCGGGGGTTCACCCCTCCACTTT CAISESAGGSPLHF
TRBD1 . TRBJ2-7 TRBV7-2 TGTGCCAGCAGTAGACAGGGGAATTCCTACGAGCAGTACTTC CASSRQGNSYEQYF
TRBD1 . TRBJ1-5 TRBV12-3/TRBV12-4 TGTGCCAGCAGTAAGGGGGCCCAGCCCCAGCATTTT CASSKGAQPQHF
. . TRBJ1-2 TRBV2 TGTGCCAGCTCGGCCAGGGGACATGGCTACACCTTC CASSARGHGYTF
TRBD1 few TRBJ1-5 TRBV28 TGTGCCAGCAGTTCTTTCCGCCATTCTACAGGGGGCGTAGGTCAGCCCCAGCATTTT CASSSFRHSTGGVGQPQHF
. . TRBJ2-7 TRBV5-4 TGTGCCAGCAGCTTGGGCACAGGGCACGAGCGTGAGCAGTACTTC CASSLGTGHEREQYF
. . TRBJ2-1 TRBV5-1 TGCGCCAGCAGCTTAATGGGGGCGGCGCATGAGCAGTTCTTC CASSLMGAAHEQFF
. few TRBJ1-2 TRBV6-2/TRBV6-3 TGTGCCAGCAGTTACTCGGGCGCCGGCAGGACAACTAACTATGGCTACACCTTC CASSYSGAGRTTNYGYTF
. . TRBJ1-5 TRBV5-8 TGTGCCAGCAGCATAACAGGGAATAGCAATCAGCCCCAGCATTTT CASSITGNSNQPQHF
TRBD1 . TRBJ1-2 TRBV19 TGTGCCACCCGGACAGGGGAGGCCATCGGTGGCTACACCTTC CATRTGEAIGGYTF
TRBD1 . TRBJ1-2 TRBV3-1/TRBV3-2 TGTGCCAGCAGCCAGAGACAGGGAACTGGCTACACCTTC CASSQRQGTGYTF
. few TRBJ2-5 TRBV19 TGTGCCAGTAGTATACTCGCGGGGGCGGGGGCCCAAGAGACCCAGTACTTC CASSILAGAGAQETQYF
. . TRBJ2-2 TRBV21-1 TGTGCCAGCAGCCCCCCGCCTAGCGGCGCGAACACCGGGGAGCTGTTTTTT CASSPPPSGANTGELFF
TRBD2 . TRBJ2-1 TRBV6-1 TGTGCCAGCAGTGTCCTGGTCCCCGGGACTAGCGCTTACAATGAGCAGTTCTTC CASSVLVPGTSAYNEQFF
TRBD1 . TRBJ1-1 TRBV6-2/TRBV6-3 TGTGCCAGCAGTAGACAGGGGGGGACTGAAGCTTTCTTT CASSRQGGTEAFF
. . TRBJ2-6 TRBV6-5 TGTGCCAGCAATCGTCGGGGGTCTGGGGCCAACGTCCTGACTTTC CASNRRGSGANVLTF
. . TRBJ2-1 TRBV3-1/TRBV3-2 TGTGCCAGCAGCCAAGACTTACGGTTGTCTTACAATGAGCAGTTCTTC CASSQDLRLSYNEQFF
TRBD1 . TRBJ2-5 TRBV27 TGTGCCAGCAAAGCGACAGGGTTTGAGACCCAGTACTTC CASKATGFETQYF
. . TRBJ1-2 TRBV7-9 TGTGCCAGCAGCTTACCGCAGGGTGCTAACTATGGCTACACCTTC CASSLPQGANYGYTF
. . TRBJ1-1 TRBV20-1 TGCAGTGCTCTAGTAGGTGAAGCTTTCTTT CSALVGEAFF
. . TRBJ2-1 TRBV5-5 TGTGCCAGCAGCTTGGCCGGGAGTGAGCAGTTCTTC CASSLAGSEQFF
TRBD1 . TRBJ1-6 TRBV7-3 TGTGCCAGCAGCTTAACGGACAGGTCCACCCTCCACTTT CASSLTDRSTLHF
. . TRBJ1-5 TRBV6-6 TGTGCCAGCAGAATTCAGAATAGCAATCAGCCCCAGCATTTT CASRIQNSNQPQHF
TRBD1 . TRBJ2-7 TRBV28 TGTGCCAGCAGGACAGGGGATTCCTACGAGCAGTACTTC CASRTGDSYEQYF
. . TRBJ1-2 TRBV6-2/TRBV6-3 TGTGCCAGCAGTTGGTCGAAGGGCAGGGACTATGGCTACACCTTC CASSWSKGRDYGYTF
. few TRBJ2-7 TRBV12-3/TRBV12-4 TGTGCCAGCAGTTTAAGTGGGCTCTACGAGCAGTACTTC CASSLSGLYEQYF
TRBD2 . TRBJ2-7 TRBV24-1 TGTGCCACCAGTGACTCCGGGACTAGCGGGAGGGAGCAGTACTTC CATSDSGTSGREQYF
. . TRBJ1-1 TRBV28 TGTGCCAGCAGTTTGAGGACAGAATACACTGAAGCTTTCTTT CASSLRTEYTEAFF
. . TRBJ1-5 TRBV28 TGTGCCAGCAGTCCCCTCCAGGGATCTGGACAGCCCCAGCATTTT CASSPLQGSGQPQHF
TRBD1 . TRBJ1-2 TRBV6-4 TGTGCCAGCAGTGCCACAGGGGACGGAGGCTACACCTTC CASSATGDGGYTF